A single T cell receptor (beta chain) is shown here with its context. This sample was included in a study of identical twins. TCRdb processed the 5' RACE reads anew with MiXCR; each CDR3 protein has one entry. The data contain some 760,000 distinct CDR3 sequences, roughly 18% of them singletons. Every sampled donor was Caucasian and healthy. The germline V gene encodes CDR1 DFQATT and CDR2 SNEGSKA (reference sequence). This CDR3 contains 14 residues. The trim removed 6 bases at V and 5 bases at J, leaving 9 bases unmatched. These data were also filed under a second study, of T cells expressing NK-cell markers. That work adds: Sorting was restricted to alpha-beta TCR T cells by an anti-gamma-delta TCR antibody in several experiments.

The chain recombines TRBV20-1 with TRBJ2-1, with 8 bases identical to TRBD1. The source material was PBMCs. The source is a woman aged 18-35 years in good health. The CDR3 bases are TGCAGTGCGAGGACAGGGATGACCAACAATGAGCAGTTCTTC. Its translation: CSARTGMTNNEQFF.